This TCR beta chain emerged from a study of control samples from healthy donors and cancer patients. Assay used: immunoSEQ multiplex PCR; TCRdb lists only in-frame clones, some missing. The table lists about 110,000 clones, approximately 90% of them singletons. The germline V and J ends were trimmed by 6 bases and 3 bases, with 12 bases remaining between them. Per the germline V gene, CDR1 is MNHEY and CDR2 is SVGAGI. The CDR3 loop spans 15 amino acids. The clonotype was recovered from a woman aged 18-30 years in good health. The V gene is TRBV6-5, the J gene TRBJ1-6, with D possibly being TRBD1 (5 bases). The sequenced material came from blood. The CDR3 region has the DNA TGTGCCAGCAGCTTGGGGGTCGACTATAATTCACCCCTCCACTTT. This encodes CASSLGVDYNSPLHF.